This TCR beta chain is from a study of blood T cell dynamics during melanoma immunotherapy (dated by TCRdb to the early 2020s). Some background on the complete study: The patients had metastatic melanoma and were given first-line pembrolizumab or nivolumab plus ipilimumab as standard of care in the United Kingdom. A training cohort was formed from consecutive patients, and a further independent group of patients from the same centre was pooled into an external validation set. To identify early correlates of response, the study profiled peripheral T cell receptor repertoires in patients with metastatic melanoma before and after one cycle of checkpoint inhibitor therapy.

A remark on this clone: The antigen this receptor binds is unknown. No base-level quality is on record; no much larger clone is a single base apart.

Results and caveats for the whole study, not just this receptor: Whether the T cell clones behind the repertoire changes were melanoma-specific or instead reflected general immune activation was something the study could not determine. The relatively small sample size was acknowledged as something that could potentially limit how far the results can be generalized. Unlike progressors, patients who went on to achieve disease control showed a bifurcated reorganization of the PBMC repertoire at W3, with either increased clonality or increased diversity.

As encoded in the germline V gene, CDR1 is MDHEN while CDR2 is SYDVKM. From the cysteine up to the phenylalanine, the CDR3 has a length of 16 residues. Here the CDR3 DNA is all that survives: 48 bases in frame from base 1. V is pruned by 4 bases and J by 4 bases, leaving 6 bases of the junction without a gene match. The time point label on this specimen signifies: pre-treatment baseline. Blood samples were collected before treatment (T0) and at week 3 (W3), after the first cycle of checkpoint blockade. Except for a couple of patients with rapid clinical progression, response was assessed 12 weeks after the first infusion by RECIST 1.1; disease control meant complete response, partial response or stable disease. Patients were not eligible if they had prior systemic cancer treatment, concomitant immunosuppressant therapy or synchronous other active malignancies. Bulk PBMC and plasma cell-free DNA were both sequenced for TCR beta so that circulating cells and T cell turnover could be tracked. PBMC were isolated from blood with Lymphoprep and SepMate tubes, followed by red cell lysis. DNA from PBMC and sorted T cell subsets was extracted with QIAamp DNA Blood Mini kits.

Every bulk PBMC sample was loaded with the same fixed amount of approximately 0.35 ug of DNA. Following the manufacturer instructions, the immunoSEQ TCRb Assay kit was used to amplify TCR beta CDR3 sequences from genomic DNA. The KAPA Library Quantification Kit for Illumina platforms was used to quantify the pooled libraries by qPCR. Sequencing of the pooled libraries was done on an Illumina NextSeq 500, with clustering at roughly 0.55-1.1 pM. On the authors' methods: TCR data were analyzed using immunoSEQ ANALYZER and the R LymphoSeq package. A rearrangement efficiency score was calculated as productive divided by the sum of productive and non-productive CDR3 sequences. Clonality was measured with the Gini coefficient and diversity with the Renyi index at alpha=1, and both measures were compared pairwise between timepoints within each patient. Clonal relatedness, based on an edit distance of 3, and repertoire similarity, based on the Bhattacharyya coefficient, were both computed in LymphoSeq. To classify response, a linear discriminant analysis based on week-3 changes in clonality and diversity was built using the R MASS and caret packages. Drawn from immuneACCESS, this table holds only the in-frame rearrangements with V and J called that TCRdb kept. Clones are partly lost; checked studies trace under half to an unresolved V gene and leave the rest unexplained. That table is the source of V, J and clone size, and D and trimming were worked out from the DNA. This sample has 15,000 to 20,000 clones in its table, and 65% to 90% of those were observed once. Of the sample, 7.6% is held by the ten largest clones.

This TCR was recovered from a human donor with melanoma. This sample comprised blood, obtained from a patient treated with checkpoint blockade. The chain employs TRBV28 and TRBJ2-1; a stretch of 11 junction bases matches TRBD2. The DNA is as follows: TGTGCCAGCAGTTCGATTTTAGCGGGAGGGTACAATGAGCAGTTCTTC. It specifies CASSSILAGGYNEQFF.